A selection of T cell receptor beta chains follows, all from one sample in a study of control samples from healthy donors and cancer patients. Method: immunoSEQ multiplex PCR; TCRdb's copy keeps in-frame clones and lacks some. This sample has over 150,000 clones; around 94% occur once, and the top ten carry 1.3% to 1.5%. The sample comprised blood. The receptors come from a woman under 30 in good health. Each CDR3 is given with its conserved first and last residue. A D gene is named only where the DNA matches it firmly. Size is omitted from some rows. Given values are once, few, many or a class for expanded clones.

clone_size: NA; d_call: NA; j_call: TRBJ2-2; v_call: TRBV5-4; cdr3_nt: TGTGCCAGCAGCGTACGGGGTCCCGGGGAGCTGTTTTTT; cdr3_aa: CASSVRGPGELFF
clone_size: NA; d_call: NA; j_call: TRBJ2-3; v_call: TRBV6-4; cdr3_nt: TGTGCCAGCAGTGAGTCTCCTCCTCCAGATACGCAGTATTTT; cdr3_aa: CASSESPPPDTQYF
clone_size: NA; d_call: TRBD1; j_call: TRBJ1-2; v_call: TRBV27; cdr3_nt: TGTGCCAGCAGTTTATCTAGGACAGGCTCGGGGGGCTACACCTTC; cdr3_aa: CASSLSRTGSGGYTF
clone_size: NA; d_call: TRBD2; j_call: TRBJ2-7; v_call: TRBV25-1; cdr3_nt: TGTGCCAGCAGTATCCTAAGCGGGGGACGCTACGAGCAGTACTTC; cdr3_aa: CASSILSGGRYEQYF
clone_size: NA; d_call: TRBD2; j_call: TRBJ2-1; v_call: TRBV2; cdr3_nt: TGTGCCAGCAGTGTTTCAGCGGGAGCTCTCAATGAGCAGTTCTTC; cdr3_aa: CASSVSAGALNEQFF
clone_size: NA; d_call: NA; j_call: TRBJ2-7; v_call: TRBV11-1; cdr3_nt: TGTGCCAGCAGCTCAATCAGGGGGGGGATATGGGAGCAGTACTTC; cdr3_aa: CASSSIRGGIWEQYF
clone_size: NA; d_call: NA; j_call: TRBJ2-7; v_call: TRBV5-1; cdr3_nt: TGCGCCAGCAGCTTAGGGTCCGTGTCTAGCTCCTACGAGCAGTACTTC; cdr3_aa: CASSLGSVSSSYEQYF
clone_size: NA; d_call: TRBD2; j_call: TRBJ2-3; v_call: TRBV6-5; cdr3_nt: TGTGCCAGCAGTTACGGGGCGGGAGTGGCCTCAGATACGCAGTATTTT; cdr3_aa: CASSYGAGVASDTQYF
clone_size: NA; d_call: NA; j_call: TRBJ1-5; v_call: TRBV28; cdr3_nt: TGTGCCAGCCGCACACTCAATCAGCCCCAGCATTTT; cdr3_aa: CASRTLNQPQHF
clone_size: NA; d_call: NA; j_call: TRBJ1-1; v_call: TRBV10-3; cdr3_nt: TGTGCCATCAGTGAGTCGGGAAGCATAAACACTGAAGCTTTCTTT; cdr3_aa: CAISESGSINTEAFF
clone_size: once; d_call: TRBD1; j_call: TRBJ1-5; v_call: TRBV28; cdr3_nt: TGTGCCAGCAGTAGTCCCGGGACAGGGAATCAGCCCCAGCATTTT; cdr3_aa: CASSSPGTGNQPQHF
clone_size: NA; d_call: TRBD2; j_call: TRBJ2-5; v_call: TRBV4-1; cdr3_nt: TGCGCCAGCAGCCAAGGGGCGGGAGGGGGAGAGACCCAGTACTTC; cdr3_aa: CASSQGAGGGETQYF
clone_size: NA; d_call: NA; j_call: TRBJ2-7; v_call: TRBV29-1; cdr3_nt: TGCAGCGTTAGTCAGGTGAGCTCCTACGAGCAGTACTTC; cdr3_aa: CSVSQVSSYEQYF
clone_size: NA; d_call: NA; j_call: TRBJ1-2; v_call: TRBV6-6; cdr3_nt: TGTGCCAGCAGTTACTTGGGGGGCACAACTAACTATGGCTACACCTTC; cdr3_aa: CASSYLGGTTNYGYTF
clone_size: NA; d_call: NA; j_call: TRBJ1-2; v_call: TRBV5-1; cdr3_nt: TGCGCCAGCAGCTTAGGTGGAGGTGGCTACACCTTC; cdr3_aa: CASSLGGGGYTF
clone_size: NA; d_call: TRBD1; j_call: TRBJ1-2; v_call: TRBV5-1; cdr3_nt: TGCGCCAGCAGCTTGACAGGGGAGGTCAGCTATGGCTACACCTTC; cdr3_aa: CASSLTGEVSYGYTF
clone_size: NA; d_call: NA; j_call: TRBJ1-5; v_call: TRBV27; cdr3_nt: TGTGCCAGCAGTTTAAGAGGGATAGGGGGCAATCAGCCCCAGCATTTT; cdr3_aa: CASSLRGIGGNQPQHF
clone_size: NA; d_call: TRBD1; j_call: TRBJ2-5; v_call: TRBV24-1; cdr3_nt: TGTGCCACCAGCAGGGGGCCATCGCAAGAGACCCAGTACTTC; cdr3_aa: CATSRGPSQETQYF
clone_size: NA; d_call: NA; j_call: TRBJ1-2; v_call: TRBV18; cdr3_nt: TGTGCCAGCTCACAGGGGGTCTATGGCTACACCTTC; cdr3_aa: CASSQGVYGYTF
clone_size: NA; d_call: NA; j_call: TRBJ2-5; v_call: TRBV11-2; cdr3_nt: TGTGCCAGCAGCTTTACGGAACGGGAGACCCAGTACTTC; cdr3_aa: CASSFTERETQYF
clone_size: NA; d_call: NA; j_call: TRBJ2-2; v_call: TRBV9; cdr3_nt: TGTGCCAGCAGCTGGGGAGGAAACACCGGGGAGCTGTTTTTT; cdr3_aa: CASSWGGNTGELFF
clone_size: NA; d_call: NA; j_call: TRBJ1-2; v_call: TRBV7-8; cdr3_nt: TGTGCCAGCAGCCTACACCTCAACTATGGCTACACCTTC; cdr3_aa: CASSLHLNYGYTF
clone_size: NA; d_call: NA; j_call: TRBJ1-1; v_call: TRBV10-3; cdr3_nt: TGTGCCATCAGATTAGGCCCGAACACTGAAGCTTTCTTT; cdr3_aa: CAIRLGPNTEAFF
clone_size: NA; d_call: TRBD2; j_call: TRBJ2-7; v_call: TRBV5-4; cdr3_nt: TGTGCCAGCAGCTTTGGTCTAGCGGGGCCCCAGCAGTACTTC; cdr3_aa: CASSFGLAGPQQYF
clone_size: NA; d_call: NA; j_call: TRBJ1-4; v_call: TRBV27; cdr3_nt: TGTGCCAGCAGCCCCCTATCGGACAGACTCTCAACTAATGAAAAACTGTTTTTT; cdr3_aa: CASSPLSDRLSTNEKLFF
clone_size: NA; d_call: NA; j_call: TRBJ2-3; v_call: TRBV24-1; cdr3_nt: TGTGCCACCAGTGCCTTGCCCCTGGCGGGGACTAGCACAGATACGCAGTATTTT; cdr3_aa: CATSALPLAGTSTDTQYF
clone_size: NA; d_call: TRBD1; j_call: TRBJ1-5; v_call: TRBV19; cdr3_nt: TGTGCCAGTAGTATGGGGACAGAGAGCAATCAGCCCCAGCATTTT; cdr3_aa: CASSMGTESNQPQHF
clone_size: NA; d_call: NA; j_call: TRBJ1-5; v_call: TRBV12-3/TRBV12-4; cdr3_nt: TGTGCCAGCAGCGTCCAGGAGAATCAGCCCCAGCATTTT; cdr3_aa: CASSVQENQPQHF
clone_size: NA; d_call: NA; j_call: TRBJ2-1; v_call: TRBV28; cdr3_nt: TGTGCCAGCAGTTTCTTTGGCAGTGAGCAGTTCTTC; cdr3_aa: CASSFFGSEQFF
clone_size: NA; d_call: NA; j_call: TRBJ2-4; v_call: TRBV3-1/TRBV3-2; cdr3_nt: TGTGCCAGCAGCGTGCATGACATTCAGTACTTC; cdr3_aa: CASSVHDIQYF
clone_size: NA; d_call: NA; j_call: TRBJ2-6; v_call: TRBV11-3; cdr3_nt: TGTGCCAGCAGCTTAGATCGTGTGTCTGGGGCCAACGTCCTGACTTTC; cdr3_aa: CASSLDRVSGANVLTF
clone_size: once; d_call: TRBD2; j_call: TRBJ2-5; v_call: TRBV6-6; cdr3_nt: TGTGCCAGCAGCTCACTGGGGTTAGCGGGAGAGGAGACCCAGTACTTC; cdr3_aa: CASSSLGLAGEETQYF
clone_size: NA; d_call: NA; j_call: TRBJ2-2; v_call: TRBV5-1; cdr3_nt: TGCGCCAGCAGCTTGGTGGGGGCCGGGGAGCTGTTTTTT; cdr3_aa: CASSLVGAGELFF
clone_size: NA; d_call: NA; j_call: TRBJ1-2; v_call: TRBV7-2; cdr3_nt: TGTGCCAGCAGCTTAGAGGGTTATGGCTACACCTTC; cdr3_aa: CASSLEGYGYTF
clone_size: NA; d_call: NA; j_call: TRBJ1-2; v_call: TRBV11-2; cdr3_nt: TGTGCCAGCAGCTCCCTGAAGGGTTCGGTCTATGGCTACACCTTC; cdr3_aa: CASSSLKGSVYGYTF
clone_size: NA; d_call: TRBD1; j_call: TRBJ2-5; v_call: TRBV5-1; cdr3_nt: TGCGCCAGCAGCTTGACAGGGGTAGAGACCCAGTACTTC; cdr3_aa: CASSLTGVETQYF
clone_size: NA; d_call: TRBD2; j_call: TRBJ2-4; v_call: TRBV7-2; cdr3_nt: TGTGCCAGCAGCTCCGGACTAGTTGACATTCAGTACTTC; cdr3_aa: CASSSGLVDIQYF
clone_size: NA; d_call: TRBD1; j_call: TRBJ2-1; v_call: TRBV6-6; cdr3_nt: TGTGCCAGTGGGGGGGACAGGGTTGTTAATGAGCAGTTCTTC; cdr3_aa: CASGGDRVVNEQFF
clone_size: NA; d_call: NA; j_call: TRBJ2-1; v_call: TRBV7-2; cdr3_nt: TGTGCCAGCAGTTTTTACAATGAGCAGTTCTTC; cdr3_aa: CASSFYNEQFF
clone_size: once; d_call: NA; j_call: TRBJ1-4; v_call: TRBV7-2; cdr3_nt: TGTGCCAGCAGCTTAAAGAGATCTGCAACTAATGAAAAACTGTTTTTT; cdr3_aa: CASSLKRSATNEKLFF
clone_size: NA; d_call: NA; j_call: TRBJ2-1; v_call: TRBV6-6; cdr3_nt: TGTGCCAGCAGGGCTGAGCGTGAGCAGTTCTTC; cdr3_aa: CASRAEREQFF
clone_size: NA; d_call: TRBD1; j_call: TRBJ1-5; v_call: TRBV6-5; cdr3_nt: TGTGCCAGCACCTGGACAGGGGTAAATCAGCCCCAGCATTTT; cdr3_aa: CASTWTGVNQPQHF
clone_size: NA; d_call: NA; j_call: TRBJ2-3; v_call: TRBV7-2; cdr3_nt: TGTGCCAGCAGCCTGAACGGCAGGTCCCTCACAGATACGCAGTATTTT; cdr3_aa: CASSLNGRSLTDTQYF
clone_size: NA; d_call: NA; j_call: TRBJ1-1; v_call: TRBV24-1; cdr3_nt: TGTGCCACCAGTGAATCGGGGAGAGCTTTCTTT; cdr3_aa: CATSESGRAFF